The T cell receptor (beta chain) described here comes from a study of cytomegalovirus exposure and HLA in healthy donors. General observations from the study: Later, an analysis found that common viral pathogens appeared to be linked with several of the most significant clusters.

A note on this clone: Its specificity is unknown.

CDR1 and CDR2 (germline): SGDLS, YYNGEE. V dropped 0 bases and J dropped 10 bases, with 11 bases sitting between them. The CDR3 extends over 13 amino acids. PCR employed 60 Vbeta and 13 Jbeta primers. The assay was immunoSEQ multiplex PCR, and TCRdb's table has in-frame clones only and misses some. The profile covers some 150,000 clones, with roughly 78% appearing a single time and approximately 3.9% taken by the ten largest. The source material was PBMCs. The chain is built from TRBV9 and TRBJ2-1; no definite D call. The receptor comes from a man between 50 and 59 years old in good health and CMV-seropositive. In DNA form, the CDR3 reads TGTGCCAGCAGCGTAGAAGTCTGGGCGGAGCAGTTCTTC. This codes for CASSVEVWAEQFF.